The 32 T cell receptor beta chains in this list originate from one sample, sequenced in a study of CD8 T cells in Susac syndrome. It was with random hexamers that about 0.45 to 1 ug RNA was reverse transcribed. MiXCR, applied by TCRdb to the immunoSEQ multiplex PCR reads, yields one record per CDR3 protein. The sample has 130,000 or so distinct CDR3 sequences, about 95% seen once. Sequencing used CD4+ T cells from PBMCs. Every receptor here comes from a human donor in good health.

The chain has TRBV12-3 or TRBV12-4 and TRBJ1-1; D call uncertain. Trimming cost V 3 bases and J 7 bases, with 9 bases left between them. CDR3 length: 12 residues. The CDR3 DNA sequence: TGTGCCAGCAGTTTCCGGTTGGGTGAAGCTTTCTTT. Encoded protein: CASSFRLGEAFF.

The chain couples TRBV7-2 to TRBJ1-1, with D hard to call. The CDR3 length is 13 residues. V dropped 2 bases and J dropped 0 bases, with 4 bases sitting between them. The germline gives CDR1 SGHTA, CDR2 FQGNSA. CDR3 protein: CASSLRMNTEAFF. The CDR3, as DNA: TGTGCCAGCAGCTTAAGGATGAACACTGAAGCTTTCTTT.

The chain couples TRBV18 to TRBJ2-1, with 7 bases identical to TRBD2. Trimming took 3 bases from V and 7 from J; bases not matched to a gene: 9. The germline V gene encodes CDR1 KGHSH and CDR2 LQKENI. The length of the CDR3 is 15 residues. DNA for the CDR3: TGTGCCAGCTCACCTACTGCGGGAGATGGGAATGAGCAGTTCTTC. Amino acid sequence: CASSPTAGDGNEQFF.

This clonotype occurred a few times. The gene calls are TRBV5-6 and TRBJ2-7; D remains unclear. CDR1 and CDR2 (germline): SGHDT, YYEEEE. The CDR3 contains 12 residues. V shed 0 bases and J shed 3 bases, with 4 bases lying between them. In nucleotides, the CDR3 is TGTGCCAGCAGCTTGGCCGACTACGAGCAGTACTTC. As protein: CASSLADYEQYF. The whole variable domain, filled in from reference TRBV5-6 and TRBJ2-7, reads DAGVTQSPTHLIKTRGQQVTLRCSPKSGHDTVSWYQQALGQGPQFIFQYYEEEERQRGNFPDRFSGHQFPNYSSELNVNALLLGDSALYLCASSLADYEQYFGPGTRLTVT.

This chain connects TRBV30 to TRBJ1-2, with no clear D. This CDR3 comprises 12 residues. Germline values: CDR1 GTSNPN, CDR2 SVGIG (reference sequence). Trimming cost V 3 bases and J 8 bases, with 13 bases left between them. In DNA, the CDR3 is TGTGCCTGGAGCATCTCCGGGGAGGGCTACACCTTC. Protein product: CAWSISGEGYTF.

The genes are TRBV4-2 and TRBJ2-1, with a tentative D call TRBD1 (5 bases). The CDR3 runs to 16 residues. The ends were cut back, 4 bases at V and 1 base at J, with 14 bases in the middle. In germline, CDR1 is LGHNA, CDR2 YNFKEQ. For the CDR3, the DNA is TGTGCCAGCAGCCGTACCCAGGGTAGTTCCTACAATGAGCAGTTCTTC. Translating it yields CASSRTQGSSYNEQFF.

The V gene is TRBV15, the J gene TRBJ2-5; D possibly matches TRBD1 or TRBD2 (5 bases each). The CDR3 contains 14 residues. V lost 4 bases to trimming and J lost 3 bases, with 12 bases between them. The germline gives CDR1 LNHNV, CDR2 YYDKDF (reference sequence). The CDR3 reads CATSTRDPKETQYF. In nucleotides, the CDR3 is TGTGCCACCAGCACCCGGGACCCAAAAGAGACCCAGTACTTC. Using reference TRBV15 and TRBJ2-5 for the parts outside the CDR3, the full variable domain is DAMVIQNPRYQVTQFGKPVTLSCSQTLNHNVMYWYQQKSSQAPKLLFHYYDKDFNNEADTPDNFQSRRPNTSFCFLDIRSPGLGDTAMYLCATSTRDPKETQYFGPGTRLLVL.

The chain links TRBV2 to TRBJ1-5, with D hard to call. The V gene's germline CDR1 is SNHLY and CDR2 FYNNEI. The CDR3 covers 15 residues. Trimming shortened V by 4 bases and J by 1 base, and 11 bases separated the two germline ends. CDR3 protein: CASSADLGSNQPQHF. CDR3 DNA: TGTGCCAGCAGTGCAGACTTAGGGAGCAATCAGCCCCAGCATTTT.

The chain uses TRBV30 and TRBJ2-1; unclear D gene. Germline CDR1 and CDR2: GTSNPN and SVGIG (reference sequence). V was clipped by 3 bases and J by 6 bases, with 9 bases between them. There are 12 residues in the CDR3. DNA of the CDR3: TGTGCCTGGAGGACCGACGGCAATGAGCAGTTCTTC. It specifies CAWRTDGNEQFF.

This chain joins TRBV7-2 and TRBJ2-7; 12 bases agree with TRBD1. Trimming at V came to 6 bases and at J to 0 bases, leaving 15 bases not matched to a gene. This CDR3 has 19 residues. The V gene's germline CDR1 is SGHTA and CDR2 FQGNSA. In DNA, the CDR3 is TGTGCCAGCAGTCTTCCCCGGGACAGGGGGCTGACAAACTCCTACGAGCAGTACTTC. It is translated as CASSLPRDRGLTNSYEQYF.

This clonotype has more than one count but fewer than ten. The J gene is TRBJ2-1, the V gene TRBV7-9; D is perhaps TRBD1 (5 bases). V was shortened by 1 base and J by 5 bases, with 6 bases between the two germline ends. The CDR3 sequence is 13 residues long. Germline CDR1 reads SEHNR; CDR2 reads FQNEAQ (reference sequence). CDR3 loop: CASSLGQNNEQFF. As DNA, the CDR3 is TGTGCCAGCAGCTTAGGACAGAACAATGAGCAGTTCTTC. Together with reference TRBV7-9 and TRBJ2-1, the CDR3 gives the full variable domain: DTGVSQNPRHKITKRGQNVTFRCDPISEHNRLYWYRQTLGQGPEFLTYFQNEAQLEKSRLLSDRFSAERPKGSFSTLEIQRTEQGDSAMYLCASSLGQNNEQFFGPGTRLTVL.

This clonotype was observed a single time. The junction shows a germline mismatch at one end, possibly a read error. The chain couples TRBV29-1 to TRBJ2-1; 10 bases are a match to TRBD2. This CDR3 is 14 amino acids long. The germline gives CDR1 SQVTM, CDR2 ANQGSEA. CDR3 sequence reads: CSVEDPLAGEGVIF. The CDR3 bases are TGCAGCGTTGAAGATCCCCTAGCGGGAGAAGGTGTAATCTTC.

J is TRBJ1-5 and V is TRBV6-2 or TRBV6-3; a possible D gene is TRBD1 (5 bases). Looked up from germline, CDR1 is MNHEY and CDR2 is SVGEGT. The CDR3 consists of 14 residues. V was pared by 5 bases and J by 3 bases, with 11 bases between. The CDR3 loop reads CASSKTAHNQPQHF. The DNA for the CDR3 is TGTGCCAGCAGTAAGACAGCGCACAATCAGCCCCAGCATTTT.

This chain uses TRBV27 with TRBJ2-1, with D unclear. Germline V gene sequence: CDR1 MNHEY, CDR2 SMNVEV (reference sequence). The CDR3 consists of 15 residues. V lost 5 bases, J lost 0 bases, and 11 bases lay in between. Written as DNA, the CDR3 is TGTGCCAGCAGTCTAGAAGGGATCTCCTACAATGAGCAGTTCTTC. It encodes CASSLEGISYNEQFF.

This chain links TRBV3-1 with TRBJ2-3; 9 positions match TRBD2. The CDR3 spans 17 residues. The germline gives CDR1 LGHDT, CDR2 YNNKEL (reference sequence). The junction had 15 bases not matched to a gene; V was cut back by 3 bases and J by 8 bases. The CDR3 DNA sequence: TGTGCCAGCAGCCAGAGTTCTAGCGGGACAATAGAAGGTACGCAGTATTTT. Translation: CASSQSSSGTIEGTQYF.

CDR3 sequence (DNA): TGTGCCAGCAGTGAATCCCCGTACGAGCAGTACTTC. Amino acid sequence: CASSESPYEQYF. This chain links TRBV2 with TRBJ2-7; D is unresolved. CDR1 and CDR2 (germline): SNHLY, FYNNEI. The CDR3 runs to 12 residues. V was trimmed by 2 bases and J by 4 bases, leaving 6 bases between them.

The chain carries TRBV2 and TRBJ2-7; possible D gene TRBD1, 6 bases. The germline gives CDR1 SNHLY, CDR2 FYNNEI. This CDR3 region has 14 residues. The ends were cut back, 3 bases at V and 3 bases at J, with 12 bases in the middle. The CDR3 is CASSDQGQNYEQYF. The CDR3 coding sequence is TGTGCCAGCAGTGATCAGGGACAAAACTACGAGCAGTACTTC. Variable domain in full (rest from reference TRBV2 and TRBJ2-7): EPEVTQTPSHQVTQMGQEVILRCVPISNHLYFYWYRQILGQKVEFLVSFYNNEISEKSEIFDDQFSVERPDGSNFTLKIRSTKLEDSAMYFCASSDQGQNYEQYFGPGTRLTVT.

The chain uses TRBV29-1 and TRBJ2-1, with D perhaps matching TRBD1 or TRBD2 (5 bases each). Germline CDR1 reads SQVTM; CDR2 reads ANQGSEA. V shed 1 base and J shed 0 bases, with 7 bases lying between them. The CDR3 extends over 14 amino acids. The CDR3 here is CSVEGGPSYNEQFF. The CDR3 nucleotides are TGCAGCGTTGAAGGGGGACCCTCCTACAATGAGCAGTTCTTC.

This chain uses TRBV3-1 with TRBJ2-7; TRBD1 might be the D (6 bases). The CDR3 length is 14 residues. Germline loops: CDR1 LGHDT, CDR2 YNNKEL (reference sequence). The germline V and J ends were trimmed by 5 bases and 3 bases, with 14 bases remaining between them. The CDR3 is CASSFTDRGYEQYF. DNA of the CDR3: TGTGCCAGCAGCTTCACGGACAGAGGCTACGAGCAGTACTTC.

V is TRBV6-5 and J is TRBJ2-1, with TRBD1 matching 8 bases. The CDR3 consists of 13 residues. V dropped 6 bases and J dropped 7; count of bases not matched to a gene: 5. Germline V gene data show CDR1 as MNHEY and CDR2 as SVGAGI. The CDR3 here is CASSPDRDNEQFF. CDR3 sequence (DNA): TGTGCCAGCAGCCCGGACAGGGATAATGAGCAGTTCTTC.

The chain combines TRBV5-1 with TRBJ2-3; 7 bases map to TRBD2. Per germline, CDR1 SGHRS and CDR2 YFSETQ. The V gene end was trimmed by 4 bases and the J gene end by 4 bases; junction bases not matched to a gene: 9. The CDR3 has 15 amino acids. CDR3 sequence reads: CASSQTGGSADTQYF. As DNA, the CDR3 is TGCGCCAGCAGCCAGACTGGCGGGAGTGCAGATACGCAGTATTTT. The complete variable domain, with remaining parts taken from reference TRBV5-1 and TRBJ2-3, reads KAGVTQTPRYLIKTRGQQVTLSCSPISGHRSVSWYQQTPGQGLQFLFEYFSETQRNKGNFPGRFSGRQFSNSRSEMNVSTLELGDSALYLCASSQTGGSADTQYFGPGTRLTVL.

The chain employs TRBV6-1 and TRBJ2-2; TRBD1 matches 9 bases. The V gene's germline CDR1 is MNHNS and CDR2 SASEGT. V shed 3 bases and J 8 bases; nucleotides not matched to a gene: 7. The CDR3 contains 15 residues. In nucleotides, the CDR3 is TGTGCCAGCAGTGACCCGGGACAGGGTAAAGGGGAGCTGTTTTTT. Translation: CASSDPGQGKGELFF.

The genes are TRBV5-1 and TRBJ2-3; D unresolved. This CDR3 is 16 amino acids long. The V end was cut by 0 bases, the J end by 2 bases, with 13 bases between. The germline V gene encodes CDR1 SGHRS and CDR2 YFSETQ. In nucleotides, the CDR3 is TGCGCCAGCAGCTTGGTTTCGGACCTTTTCACAGATACGCAGTATTTT. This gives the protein CASSLVSDLFTDTQYF. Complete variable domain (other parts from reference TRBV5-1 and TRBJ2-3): KAGVTQTPRYLIKTRGQQVTLSCSPISGHRSVSWYQQTPGQGLQFLFEYFSETQRNKGNFPGRFSGRQFSNSRSEMNVSTLELGDSALYLCASSLVSDLFTDTQYFGPGTRLTVL.

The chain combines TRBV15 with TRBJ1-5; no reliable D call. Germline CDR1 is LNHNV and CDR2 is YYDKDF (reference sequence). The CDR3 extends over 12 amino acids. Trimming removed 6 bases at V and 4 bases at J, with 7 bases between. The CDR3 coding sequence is TGTGCCACCAGTCAGGATAATCAGCCCCAGCATTTT. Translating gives CATSQDNQPQHF.

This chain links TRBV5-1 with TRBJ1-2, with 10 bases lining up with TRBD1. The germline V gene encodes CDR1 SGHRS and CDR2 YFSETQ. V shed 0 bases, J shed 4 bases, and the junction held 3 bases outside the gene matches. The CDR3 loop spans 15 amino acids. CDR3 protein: CASSLETGGTYGYTF. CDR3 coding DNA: TGCGCCAGCAGCTTGGAGACAGGGGGCACCTATGGCTACACCTTC.

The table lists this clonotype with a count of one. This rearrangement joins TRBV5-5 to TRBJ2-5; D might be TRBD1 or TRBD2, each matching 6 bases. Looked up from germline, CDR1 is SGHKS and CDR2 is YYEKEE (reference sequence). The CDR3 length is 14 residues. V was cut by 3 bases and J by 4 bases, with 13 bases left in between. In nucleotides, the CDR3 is TGTGCCAGCAGCTCCGGGGGCTGGCGAGAGACCCAGTACTTC. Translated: CASSSGGWRETQYF. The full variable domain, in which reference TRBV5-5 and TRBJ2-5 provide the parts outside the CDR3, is DAGVTQSPTHLIKTRGQQVTLRCSPISGHKSVSWYQQVLGQGPQFIFQYYEKEERGRGNFPDRFSARQFPNYSSELNVNALLLGDSALYLCASSSGGWRETQYFGPGTRLLVL.

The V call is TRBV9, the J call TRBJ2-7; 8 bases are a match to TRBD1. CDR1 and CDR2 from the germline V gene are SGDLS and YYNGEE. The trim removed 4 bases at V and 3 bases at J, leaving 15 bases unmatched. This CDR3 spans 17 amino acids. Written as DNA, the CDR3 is TGTGCCAGCAGCCCAAACCTGATGACAGGGGTGATCTACGAGCAGTACTTC. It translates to CASSPNLMTGVIYEQYF. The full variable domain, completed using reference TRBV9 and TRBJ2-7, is DSGVTQTPKHLITATGQRVTLRCSPRSGDLSVYWYQQSLDQGLQFLIQYYNGEERAKGNILERFSAQQFPDLHSELNLSSLELGDSALYFCASSPNLMTGVIYEQYFGPGTRLTVT.

The CDR3 sequence is CASSIARDPYEQYF. DNA for the CDR3: TGTGCCAGTAGTATAGCCAGGGACCCCTACGAGCAGTACTTC. The chain employs TRBV19 and TRBJ2-7; D is tentatively TRBD1 or TRBD2 (5 bases each). Trimming removed 1 base at V and 2 bases at J, with 9 bases between. This CDR3 has 14 residues. Germline loops: CDR1 LNHDA, CDR2 SQIVND (reference sequence).

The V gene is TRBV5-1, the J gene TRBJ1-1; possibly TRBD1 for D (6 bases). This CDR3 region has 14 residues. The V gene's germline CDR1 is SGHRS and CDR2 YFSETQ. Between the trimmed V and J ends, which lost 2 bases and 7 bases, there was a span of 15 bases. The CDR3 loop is CASSLGQFQGEAFF. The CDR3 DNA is TGCGCCAGCAGCTTAGGACAGTTTCAGGGTGAAGCTTTCTTT.

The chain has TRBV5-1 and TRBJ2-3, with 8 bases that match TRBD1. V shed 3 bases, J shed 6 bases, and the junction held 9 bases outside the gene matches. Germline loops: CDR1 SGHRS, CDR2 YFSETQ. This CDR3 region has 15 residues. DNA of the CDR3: TGCGCCAGCAGCTGGACAGGGAGAGAATCGGATACGCAGTATTTT. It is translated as CASSWTGRESDTQYF. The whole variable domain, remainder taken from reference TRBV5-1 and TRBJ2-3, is KAGVTQTPRYLIKTRGQQVTLSCSPISGHRSVSWYQQTPGQGLQFLFEYFSETQRNKGNFPGRFSGRQFSNSRSEMNVSTLELGDSALYLCASSWTGRESDTQYFGPGTRLTVL.

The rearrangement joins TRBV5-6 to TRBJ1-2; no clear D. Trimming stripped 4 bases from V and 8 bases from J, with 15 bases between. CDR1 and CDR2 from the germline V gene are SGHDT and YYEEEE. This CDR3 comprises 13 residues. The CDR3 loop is CASSGRRRWGYTF. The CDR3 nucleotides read TGTGCCAGCAGCGGCAGGCGCCGGTGGGGCTACACCTTC.

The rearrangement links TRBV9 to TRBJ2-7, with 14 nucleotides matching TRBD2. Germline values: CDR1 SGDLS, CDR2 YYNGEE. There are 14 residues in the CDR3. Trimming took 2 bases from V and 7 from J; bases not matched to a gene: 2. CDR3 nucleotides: TGTGCCAGCAGCGTGGGACTAGCGGGAGATGAGCAGTACTTC. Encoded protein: CASSVGLAGDEQYF.